This T cell receptor beta chain was identified during a study of Graves' ophthalmopathy and Graves' hyperthyroidism. From germline, CDR1 is MRHNA and CDR2 SNTAGT. V lost 3 bases, J lost 4 bases, and 2 bases stayed unmatched. The CDR3 has 14 residues. TCR beta CDR3 regions were amplified from RNA transcripts. Second-round multiplex PCR followed a first-round RT-PCR using HTBI primers. TCRdb re-called the multiplex PCR reads through MiXCR, storing one row per CDR3 protein. The profile shows around 400,000 distinct CDR3 sequences, roughly 21% of them singletons. General study points: Appearing in blood as well were most expanded thyroid clonotypes above 0.001 frequency.

This clonotype was observed at least ten times. Its target is unknown. Hyperthyroidism in these 18- to 65-year-old patients was newly diagnosed, lasting under 2 months. This sequence was found in a young woman with stable Graves' hyperthyroidism. Sequenced input: peripheral blood. This chain joins TRBV6-4 and TRBJ2-2, with 7 bases aligning to TRBD2. The CDR3 protein is CASSEGGSTGELFF. The CDR3 coding sequence is TGTGCCAGCAGTGAGGGCGGGAGCACCGGGGAGCTGTTTTTT.